Presented here are 32 T cell receptor beta chains from one specimen sequenced in a study of immune cell composition in non-small cell lung cancer. Measured with immunoSEQ multiplex PCR; TCRdb has only the in-frame clones, and not every one. The repertoire holds some 2,500 clones, with 76% as singletons. Sequencing was performed on lung tumor tissue. The receptors derive from a human donor with non-small cell lung cancer.

The chain carries TRBV6-4 and TRBJ2-3, with 8 nucleotides matching TRBD2. The CDR3 extends over 16 amino acids. From germline, CDR1 is MRHNA and CDR2 SNTAGT. V lost 3 bases to trimming and J lost 0 bases; unmatched junction nucleotides: 5. The DNA for the CDR3 is TGTGCCAGCAGTGAGGAGTCGGGGGGGAGCACAGATACGCAGTATTTT. It translates to CASSEESGGSTDTQYF.

The gene calls are TRBV6-1 and TRBJ1-5, with 7 bases aligning to TRBD1. Germline trimming cut 1 base from V and 9 bases from J; bases unmatched to any gene: 3. The CDR3 is 13 amino acids. CDR1 and CDR2 from the germline V gene are MNHNS and SASEGT. This CDR3 is CASSEVRGWPQHF. The DNA for the CDR3 is TGTGCCAGCAGTGAAGTCAGGGGGTGGCCCCAGCATTTT.

The CDR3 reads CASSSPPADTQYF. The CDR3 DNA reads TGTGCCAGCAGCTCCCCTCCGGCAGATACGCAGTATTTT. The chain joins TRBV7-6 to TRBJ2-3; D unclear. CDR3 length: 13 residues. Germline V gene data show CDR1 as SGHVS and CDR2 as FNYEAQ. The V gene lost 4 bases and the J gene lost 4 bases, with 9 bases spanning the gap. Based on the CDR3 plus reference TRBV7-6 and TRBJ2-3, the full variable domain is GAGVSQSPRYKVTKRGQDVALRCDPISGHVSLYWYRQALGQGPEFLTYFNYEAQQDKSGLPNDRFSAERPEGSISTLTIQRTEQRDSAMYRCASSSPPADTQYFGPGTRLTVL.

This clone was recorded a few times. This chain joins TRBV2 and TRBJ1-5; D is unresolved. The length of the CDR3 is 12 residues. V lost 4 bases to trimming and J lost 5 bases, with 6 bases between them. Germline CDR1 SNHLY, CDR2 FYNNEI. The CDR3 is CASSGTDQPQHF. Written as DNA, the CDR3 is TGTGCCAGCAGTGGTACAGATCAGCCCCAGCATTTT.

The chain carries TRBV19 and TRBJ1-1; D unresolved. This CDR3 contains 13 residues. Trimming took 7 bases from V and 2 from J, leaving 11 bases between them. Germline CDR1 is LNHDA and CDR2 is SQIVND (reference sequence). CDR3 in amino acids: CASMARSNTEAFF. In nucleotides, the CDR3 is TGTGCCAGTATGGCACGATCCAACACTGAAGCTTTCTTT. Variable domain in full (rest from reference TRBV19 and TRBJ1-1): DGGITQSPKYLFRKEGQNVTLSCEQNLNHDAMYWYRQDPGQGLRLIYYSQIVNDFQKGDIAEGYSVSREKKESFPLTVTSAQKNPTAFYLCASMARSNTEAFFGQGTRLTVV.

This chain uses TRBV6-1 with TRBJ1-2; no clear D gene. The V end lost 1 base, the J end lost 7 bases, and 16 bases lay between the germline ends. Germline loops: CDR1 MNHNS, CDR2 SASEGT. The CDR3 is 15 amino acids. CDR3 protein: CASSEVVGRVGGYTF. The CDR3 nucleotides are TGTGCCAGCAGTGAAGTGGTAGGGAGGGTCGGTGGCTACACCTTC.

The chain recombines TRBV18 with TRBJ2-5; 7 positions match TRBD2. The CDR3 has 16 residues. The V segment lost 3 bases and the J segment 1 base; nucleotides outside the gene matches: 8. Germline V gene sequence: CDR1 KGHSH, CDR2 LQKENI. Written as DNA, the CDR3 is TGTGCCAGCTCACCCTGGGCGGGGGTTGTCCAAGAGACCCAGTACTTC. It is translated as CASSPWAGVVQETQYF. Complete variable domain (other parts from reference TRBV18 and TRBJ2-5): NAGVMQNPRHLVRRRGQEARLRCSPMKGHSHVYWYRQLPEEGLKFMVYLQKENIIDESGMPKERFSAEFPKEGPSILRIQQVVRGDSAAYFCASSPWAGVVQETQYFGPGTRLLVL.

This rearrangement joins TRBV20-1 to TRBJ2-7; no clear D gene. V was shortened by 3 bases and J by 3 bases, with 6 bases between the two germline ends. Per the germline V gene, CDR1 is DFQATT and CDR2 is SNEGSKA (reference sequence). There are 11 residues in the CDR3. The CDR3 DNA follows: TGCAGTGCTAGGGTCGGCTACGAGCAGTACTTC. It specifies CSARVGYEQYF.

This chain connects TRBV7-2 to TRBJ1-3; TRBD1 is a possible D gene (6 bases). V dropped 6 bases and J dropped 1 base, with 13 bases sitting between them. This CDR3 has 15 amino acids. Germline V CDR1 and CDR2: SGHTA, FQGNSA. Here the CDR3 reads CASRSGVGSGNTIYF. Written as DNA, the CDR3 is TGTGCCAGCAGGTCAGGGGTAGGATCTGGAAACACCATATATTTT.

In its sample, this clone was seen once. This chain connects TRBV7-2 to TRBJ2-2; 13 bases agree with TRBD2. This CDR3 is built from 17 residues. V was pared by 2 bases and J by 7 bases, with 7 bases of the junction left unmatched. Germline V gene sequence: CDR1 SGHTA, CDR2 FQGNSA. CDR3: CASSLSTTSGGYGELFF. CDR3 bases: TGTGCCAGCAGCTTAAGTACGACTAGCGGGGGGTACGGGGAGCTGTTTTTT.

This clone occurred a few times. The genes are TRBV7-2 and TRBJ1-6; D remains unclear. Trimming pared 1 base from V and 7 bases from J, leaving 11 bases between. Germline V CDR1 and CDR2: SGHTA, FQGNSA. The CDR3 spans 15 residues. The CDR3 bases are TGTGCCAGCAGCTTAGTGGAGGGAAGGAATTCACCCCTCCACTTT. It yields the protein CASSLVEGRNSPLHF.

The chain couples TRBV9 to TRBJ2-2; a weak D match, TRBD2 (7 bases). The germline gives CDR1 SGDLS, CDR2 YYNGEE. Trimming removed 5 bases at V and 4 bases at J, with 15 bases between. This CDR3 region has 15 residues. As DNA, the CDR3 is TGTGCCAGCAGTGGGGGGGGCATTGGCACCGGGGAGCTGTTTTTT. This codes for CASSGGGIGTGELFF. Filled out from reference TRBV9 and TRBJ2-2, the complete variable domain reads DSGVTQTPKHLITATGQRVTLRCSPRSGDLSVYWYQQSLDQGLQFLIQYYNGEERAKGNILERFSAQQFPDLHSELNLSSLELGDSALYFCASSGGGIGTGELFFGEGSRLTVL.

The chain uses TRBV2 and TRBJ2-7; 8 bases agree with TRBD2. The V segment lost 6 bases and the J segment 5 bases; nucleotides outside the gene matches: 3. The CDR3 loop spans 12 amino acids. CDR1 SNHLY and CDR2 FYNNEI come from the germline V gene. CDR3 bases: TGTGCCAGCAGCGGGACTAGGCACGAGCAGTACTTC. Amino acids: CASSGTRHEQYF. Supplemented by reference TRBV2 and TRBJ2-7, the full variable domain reads EPEVTQTPSHQVTQMGQEVILRCVPISNHLYFYWYRQILGQKVEFLVSFYNNEISEKSEIFDDQFSVERPDGSNFTLKIRSTKLEDSAMYFCASSGTRHEQYFGPGTRLTVT.

V and J are TRBV4-2 and TRBJ2-7, with D possibly TRBD2 on 5 matching bases. The CDR3 is 16 amino acids. Trimming took 0 bases from V and 6 from J, leaving 18 bases between them. Per the germline V gene, CDR1 is LGHNA and CDR2 is YNFKEQ. CDR3 amino acids: CASSQEGTRPTSEQYF. CDR3 in DNA: TGTGCCAGCAGCCAAGAGGGAACACGCCCCACTAGCGAGCAGTACTTC.

The rearrangement links TRBV18 to TRBJ1-5, with D unresolved. Germline-derived CDR1 and CDR2 are KGHSH and LQKENI. V was trimmed by 5 bases and J by 2 bases, leaving 13 bases between them. CDR3 length: 15 residues. CDR3 sequence: CASSELVNGNQPQHF. The CDR3 DNA is TGTGCCAGCTCAGAATTAGTCAATGGCAATCAGCCCCAGCATTTT.

J is TRBJ2-3 and V is TRBV9; maybe TRBD2 (5 bases). The germline gives CDR1 SGDLS, CDR2 YYNGEE. The CDR3 contains 17 residues. Deletions cut 3 bases from V and 4 bases from J, with 21 bases between. CDR3 nucleotides: TGTGCCAGCAGCGACAACTTGGACGGGGAGACATCAGATACGCAGTATTTT. It encodes CASSDNLDGETSDTQYF.

This chain joins TRBV7-2 and TRBJ2-7; 7 nucleotides line up with TRBD1. This CDR3 is built from 15 residues. CDR1 is SGHTA and CDR2 is FQGNSA in the germline V gene. The ends lost 6 bases at V and 5 bases at J; junction bases unmatched: 13. Here the CDR3 reads CASRPPGLQGHEQYF. CDR3 sequence (DNA): TGTGCCAGCAGGCCACCTGGATTACAGGGGCACGAGCAGTACTTC.

The J gene is TRBJ2-5, the V gene TRBV4-2; maybe TRBD1 (7 bases). The CDR3 runs 16 residues. Germline values: CDR1 LGHNA, CDR2 YNFKEQ. The V end was cut by 0 bases, the J end by 5 bases, with 16 bases between. CDR3 amino acids: CASSQDLGGGGETQYF. In DNA, the CDR3 is TGTGCCAGCAGCCAAGATCTTGGAGGGGGCGGGGAGACCCAGTACTTC.

This clone was observed a few times. The V call is TRBV18, the J call TRBJ1-5; 7 bases are a match to TRBD1. Germline values: CDR1 KGHSH, CDR2 LQKENI. The CDR3 runs 13 residues. With V trimmed by 4 bases and J by 5 bases, 2 bases remained unmatched. The CDR3 DNA reads as TGTGCCAGCTCACTAACAGGGGATCAGCCCCAGCATTTT. Its translation: CASSLTGDQPQHF.

This clone was detected a few times. The CDR3 DNA is TGTGCCAGCAGCTCACAGGGGGATTCACCCCTCCACTTT. Amino acids: CASSSQGDSPLHF. The genes are TRBV7-8 and TRBJ1-6, with 8 positions matching TRBD1. Trimming at V came to 4 bases and at J to 8 bases, leaving 1 base not matched to a gene. The CDR3 consists of 13 residues. CDR1 SGHVS and CDR2 FQNEAQ come from the germline V gene.

The chain employs TRBV10-1 and TRBJ2-1; 11 positions agree with TRBD2. Trimming at V came to 6 bases and at J to 4 bases, leaving 8 bases not matched to a gene. CDR1 is WNHNN, CDR2 SYGVQD, per germline (reference sequence). The CDR3 has 16 residues. This CDR3 is CASSETTSGSYNEQFF. CDR3 nucleotide sequence: TGCGCCAGCAGCGAGACAACTAGCGGGAGTTACAATGAGCAGTTCTTC.

This chain connects TRBV29-1 to TRBJ1-4; TRBD1 is a possible D gene (5 bases). V lost 7 bases, J lost 10 bases, and 13 bases lay in between. The CDR3 length is 11 residues. Per germline, CDR1 SQVTM and CDR2 ANQGSEA. The CDR3 DNA sequence: TGCAGCGCTGGTGTGGGGGGAAAACTGTTTTTT. This sequence encodes CSAGVGGKLFF.

This clone has just one count. This chain connects TRBV4-1 to TRBJ1-4; D ambiguous. This CDR3 contains 17 residues. V dropped 0 bases and J dropped 3 bases, with 14 bases sitting between them. Germline V gives CDR1 MGHRA, CDR2 YSYEKL. In DNA, the CDR3 is TGCGCCAGCAGCCAAGATGGGGTTGAGCGGGCTAATGAAAAACTGTTTTTT. It is translated as CASSQDGVERANEKLFF.

The CDR3 spells CASSLFHRGMNTEAFF. The CDR3 DNA reads as TGTGCCAGCAGTTTATTCCACAGGGGGATGAACACTGAAGCTTTCTTT. The chain carries TRBV28 and TRBJ1-1; 8 bases agree with TRBD1. The CDR3 runs 16 residues. CDR1 and CDR2 from the germline V gene are MDHEN and SYDVKM. With 1 base clipped from V and 0 bases from J, the junction kept 4 bases outside the gene matches. The whole variable domain, remainder taken from reference TRBV28 and TRBJ1-1, is DVKVTQSSRYLVKRTGEKVFLECVQDMDHENMFWYRQDPGLGLRLIYFSYDVKMKEKGDIPEGYSVSREKKERFSLILESASTNQTSMYLCASSLFHRGMNTEAFFGQGTRLTVV.

The chain joins TRBV7-9 to TRBJ2-3; possibly TRBD2 for D (6 bases). The germline V gene has CDR1 SEHNR and CDR2 FQNEAQ (reference sequence). V lost 5 bases to trimming and J lost 5 bases, with 14 bases between them. This CDR3 has 14 amino acids. The CDR3 region is CASSRGTDQDTQYF. The DNA for the CDR3 is TGTGCCAGCAGCCGCGGGACGGACCAAGATACGCAGTATTTT.

This chain uses TRBV10-2 with TRBJ2-1, with TRBD2 matching 15 bases. V shed 0 bases and J 12 bases; nucleotides not matched to a gene: 6. The CDR3 contains 16 residues. Germline assignment: CDR1 WSHSY and CDR2 SAAADI. CDR3 sequence: CASSESGTSGGSRQFF. The CDR3, as DNA: TGCGCCAGCAGTGAGTCAGGGACTAGCGGGGGGTCTCGGCAGTTCTTC.

The chain carries TRBV29-1 and TRBJ2-3, with 7 bases identical to TRBD2. Trimming removed 6 bases from V and 5 bases from J; junction bases left unmatched: 11. The CDR3 has 14 amino acids. Looked up from germline, CDR1 is SQVTM and CDR2 is ANQGSEA. The CDR3 reads CSVERGMQGDTQYF. The CDR3 DNA follows: TGCAGCGTCGAGCGGGGAATGCAGGGAGATACGCAGTATTTT.

V is TRBV6-5 and J is TRBJ1-4, with D possibly being TRBD1 (6 bases). Germline V gene lookup returns CDR1 MNHEY and CDR2 SVGAGI. V lost 4 bases and J 7 bases, leaving 19 bases between the germline ends. The CDR3 has 16 amino acids. CDR3: CASSSDTGTTFEKLFF. The CDR3 DNA reads TGTGCCAGCAGTTCAGATACCGGGACAACCTTTGAAAAACTGTTTTTT.

The chain employs TRBV6-1 and TRBJ2-7; 9 positions match TRBD2. The germline V gene encodes CDR1 MNHNS and CDR2 SASEGT. The V gene end was trimmed by 8 bases and the J gene end by 3 bases; junction bases not matched to a gene: 8. The CDR3 is 14 residues long. DNA for the CDR3: TGTGCCAGCCGAGGGCTAGCGGGACACTACGAGCAGTACTTC. Encoded protein: CASRGLAGHYEQYF.

CDR3 sequence reads: CASRTGVGEKLFF. In nucleotides, the CDR3 is TGTGCCAGCCGGACGGGGGTAGGGGAAAAACTGTTTTTT. The gene calls are TRBV27 and TRBJ1-4; D possibly corresponds to TRBD1 (5 bases). Trimming removed 8 bases at V and 8 bases at J, with 15 bases between. Germline V gene sequence: CDR1 MNHEY, CDR2 SMNVEV (reference sequence). CDR3 size: 13 residues.

The rearrangement uses TRBV6-5 and TRBJ2-1; D not certain. Trimming stripped 4 bases from V and 3 bases from J, with 4 bases between. This CDR3 contains 12 residues. Looked up from germline, CDR1 is MNHEY and CDR2 is SVGAGI. The chain's CDR3 is CASSSIYNEQFF. The CDR3 region has the DNA TGTGCCAGCAGTTCCATCTACAATGAGCAGTTCTTC.

This sequence joins TRBV6-5 and TRBJ2-3, with D possibly being TRBD2 (5 bases). This CDR3 comprises 16 residues. With 0 bases removed from V and 0 bases from J, the gap between germline ends came to 10 bases. Germline V gives CDR1 MNHEY, CDR2 SVGAGI. This CDR3 reads CASSYSSATSTDTQYF. The CDR3 DNA reads TGTGCCAGCAGTTACTCTAGCGCGACTAGCACAGATACGCAGTATTTT.